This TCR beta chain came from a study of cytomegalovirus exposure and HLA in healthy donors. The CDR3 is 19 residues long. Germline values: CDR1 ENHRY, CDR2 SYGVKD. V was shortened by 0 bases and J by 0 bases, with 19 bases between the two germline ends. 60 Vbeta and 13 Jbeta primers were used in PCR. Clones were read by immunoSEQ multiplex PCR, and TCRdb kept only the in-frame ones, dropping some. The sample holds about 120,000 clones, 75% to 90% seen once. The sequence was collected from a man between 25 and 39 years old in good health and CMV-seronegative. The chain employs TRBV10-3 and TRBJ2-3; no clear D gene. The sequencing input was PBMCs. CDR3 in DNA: TGTGCCATCAGTGAGTCGACTCGGCGTTTTTTAACTAGCACAGATACGCAGTATTTT. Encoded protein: CAISESTRRFLTSTDTQYF.